This T cell receptor (beta chain) was captured by sequencing in a study of tumor-infiltrating lymphocytes in primary liver carcinoma. For the study at large: The neoplasms were of stage T1-T3 N0M0, with dimensions of about 4.2 to 10 cm across. Samples had roughly 3.5 to 7.5 million productive TCRbeta reads, comparable between tissue types.

Notes on this clonotype: Its cognate antigen is unknown. No conserved phenylalanine or tryptophan ends this CDR3, so it is likely a read error.

V dropped 8 bases and J dropped 5; count of bases not matched to a gene: 7. The length of the CDR3 is 14 residues. Germline CDR1 reads MNHEY; CDR2 reads SVGEGT. Researchers generated TCR beta cDNA from approximately 500 ng of total RNA, relying on a constant-region primer. Sequencing libraries for TCR beta derived from three nested multiplex PCR rounds that used slightly modified ARM-PCR. The first two PCR rounds used TRBV1-TRBV30 forward primers with a C-beta reverse primer, 10 cycles each. Via MiXCR, TCRdb re-called the multiplex PCR reads, giving one row per CDR3 protein. The sample lists almost 200,000 distinct CDR3 sequences, approximately 65% occurring once. Broader study findings: Tumor-adjacent and tumor-blood pairs shared less of their repertoires than tumor region pairs shared.

Blood RNA was derived from unsorted whole blood, and germline DNA was extracted too. The sequencing sample was made of peripheral blood. V gene TRBV6-2 or TRBV6-3 combines with J gene TRBJ2-7; 12 bases are a match to TRBD1. This receptor was taken from a woman aged 60-70 years with primary liver carcinoma and hepatitis B virus infection. CDR3 in DNA: TGTGCCAGCTGCCCCGGGACAGGGGGCGACGAGCAGTACATC. It yields the protein CASCPGTGGDEQYI.